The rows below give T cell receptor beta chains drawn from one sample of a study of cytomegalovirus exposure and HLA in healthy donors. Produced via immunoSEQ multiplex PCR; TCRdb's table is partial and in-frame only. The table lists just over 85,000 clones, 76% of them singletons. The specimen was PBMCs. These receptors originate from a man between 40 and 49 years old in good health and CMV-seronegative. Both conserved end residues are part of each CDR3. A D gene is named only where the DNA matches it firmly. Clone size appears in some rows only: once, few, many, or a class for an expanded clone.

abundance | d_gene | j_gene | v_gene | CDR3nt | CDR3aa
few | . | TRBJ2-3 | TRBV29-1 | TGCAGCGTTGAGGAGGGGACTCTTGAGGCAGATACGCAGTATTTT | CSVEEGTLEADTQYF
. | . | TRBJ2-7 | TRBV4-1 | TGCGCCAGCAGCCAAGTTCTCTCCGGGGGCGAGCAGTACTTC | CASSQVLSGGEQYF
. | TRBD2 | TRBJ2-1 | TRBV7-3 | TGTGCCAGCAGCTTAAACGGGCGGGGGGGGATATTTTCCAATGAGCAGTTCTTC | CASSLNGRGGIFSNEQFF
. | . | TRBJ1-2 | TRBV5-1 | TGCGCCAGCAGCCCAGGAGGGGCAGGAGGCTACACCTTC | CASSPGGAGGYTF
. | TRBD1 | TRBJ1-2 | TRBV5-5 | TGTGCCAGCATCTCCCGGACAGGGAGGAACTATGGCTACACCTTC | CASISRTGRNYGYTF
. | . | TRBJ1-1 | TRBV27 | TGTGCCAGCAGTTCCCCGGCGGGGGGGCGCCCACTGAACACTGAAGCTTTCTTT | CASSSPAGGRPLNTEAFF
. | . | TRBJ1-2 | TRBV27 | TGTGCCAGCAGTTCTCGTGGGGGCCACGCCCAAGGGTATGGCTACACCTTC | CASSSRGGHAQGYGYTF
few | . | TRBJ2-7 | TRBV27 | TGTGCCAGCAGTCCCACCAGCTCCTACGAGCAGTACTTC | CASSPTSSYEQYF
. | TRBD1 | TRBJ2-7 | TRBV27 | TGTGCCAGCAGTTTCGGGACAGAGTACGAGCAGTACTTC | CASSFGTEYEQYF
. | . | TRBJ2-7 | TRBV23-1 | TGCGCCAGCAGTCAATCTAGGGGTTCGTTCTACGAGCAGTACTTC | CASSQSRGSFYEQYF